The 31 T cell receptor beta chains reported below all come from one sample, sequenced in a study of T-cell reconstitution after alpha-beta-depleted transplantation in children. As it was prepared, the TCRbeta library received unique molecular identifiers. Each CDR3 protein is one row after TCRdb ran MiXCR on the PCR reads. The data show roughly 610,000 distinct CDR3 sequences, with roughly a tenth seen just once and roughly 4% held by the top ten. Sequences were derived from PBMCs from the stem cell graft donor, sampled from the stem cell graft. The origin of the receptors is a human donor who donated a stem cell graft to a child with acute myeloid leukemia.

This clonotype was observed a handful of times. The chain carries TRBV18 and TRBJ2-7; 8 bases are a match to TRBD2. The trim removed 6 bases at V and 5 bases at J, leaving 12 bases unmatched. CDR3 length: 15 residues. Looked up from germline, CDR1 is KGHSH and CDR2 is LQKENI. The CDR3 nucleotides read TGTGCCAGCTCCGACTCGGCGGCGGGAGGAAACGAGCAGTACTTC. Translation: CASSDSAAGGNEQYF. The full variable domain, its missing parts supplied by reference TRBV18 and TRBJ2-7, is NAGVMQNPRHLVRRRGQEARLRCSPMKGHSHVYWYRQLPEEGLKFMVYLQKENIIDESGMPKERFSAEFPKEGPSILRIQQVVRGDSAAYFCASSDSAAGGNEQYFGPGTRLTVT.

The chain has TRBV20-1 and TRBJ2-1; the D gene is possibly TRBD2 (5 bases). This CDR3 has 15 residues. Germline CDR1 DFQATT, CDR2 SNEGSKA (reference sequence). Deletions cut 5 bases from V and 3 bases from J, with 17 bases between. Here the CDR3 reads CSAGTLAGSYNEQFF. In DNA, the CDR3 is TGCAGTGCTGGAACATTAGCTGGGAGCTACAATGAGCAGTTCTTC.

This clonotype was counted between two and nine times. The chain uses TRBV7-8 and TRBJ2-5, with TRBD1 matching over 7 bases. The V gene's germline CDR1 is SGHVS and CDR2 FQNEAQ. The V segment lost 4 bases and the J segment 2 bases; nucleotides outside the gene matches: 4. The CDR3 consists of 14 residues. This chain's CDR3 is CASSSDRSQETQYF. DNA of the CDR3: TGTGCCAGCAGCTCGGACAGGTCTCAAGAGACCCAGTACTTC.

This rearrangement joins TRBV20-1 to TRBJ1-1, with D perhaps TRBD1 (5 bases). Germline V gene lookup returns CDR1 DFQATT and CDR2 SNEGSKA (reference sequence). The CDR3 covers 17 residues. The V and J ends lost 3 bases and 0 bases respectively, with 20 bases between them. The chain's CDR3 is CSASSVSGARMNTEAFF. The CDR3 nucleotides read TGCAGTGCTAGTTCAGTTTCCGGGGCACGAATGAACACTGAAGCTTTCTTT.

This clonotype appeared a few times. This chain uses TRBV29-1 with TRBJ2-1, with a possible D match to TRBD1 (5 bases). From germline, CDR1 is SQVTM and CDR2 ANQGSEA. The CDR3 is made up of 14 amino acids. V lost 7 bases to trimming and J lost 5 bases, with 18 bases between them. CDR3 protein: CSDHRSRANNEQFF. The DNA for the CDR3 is TGCAGCGATCATCGGAGCAGGGCTAACAATGAGCAGTTCTTC.

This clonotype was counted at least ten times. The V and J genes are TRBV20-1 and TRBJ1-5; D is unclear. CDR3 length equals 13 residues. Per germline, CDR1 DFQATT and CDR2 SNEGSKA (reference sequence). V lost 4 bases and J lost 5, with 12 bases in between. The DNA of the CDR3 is TGCAGTGCTAACGGCGGGGTGCATCAGCCCCAGCATTTT. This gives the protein CSANGGVHQPQHF.

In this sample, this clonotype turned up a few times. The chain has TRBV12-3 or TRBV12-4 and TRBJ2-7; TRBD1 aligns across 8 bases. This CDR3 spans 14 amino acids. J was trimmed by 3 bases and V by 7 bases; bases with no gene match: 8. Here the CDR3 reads CASKPLGQVYEQYF. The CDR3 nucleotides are TGTGCCAGCAAACCCTTGGGACAGGTCTACGAGCAGTACTTC.

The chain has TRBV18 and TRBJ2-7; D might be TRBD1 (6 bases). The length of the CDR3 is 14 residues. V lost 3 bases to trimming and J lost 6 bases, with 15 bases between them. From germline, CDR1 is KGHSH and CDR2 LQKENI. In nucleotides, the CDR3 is TGTGCCAGCTCACCGTCGACAGGCCCCAGCGAGCAGTACTTC. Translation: CASSPSTGPSEQYF.

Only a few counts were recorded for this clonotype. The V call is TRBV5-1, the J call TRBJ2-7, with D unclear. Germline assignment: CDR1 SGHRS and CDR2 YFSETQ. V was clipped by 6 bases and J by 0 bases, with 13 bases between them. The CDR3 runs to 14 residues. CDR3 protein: CASNSGLSSYEQYF. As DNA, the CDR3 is TGCGCCAGCAACTCCGGATTAAGCTCCTACGAGCAGTACTTC. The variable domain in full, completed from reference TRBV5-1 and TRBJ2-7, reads KAGVTQTPRYLIKTRGQQVTLSCSPISGHRSVSWYQQTPGQGLQFLFEYFSETQRNKGNFPGRFSGRQFSNSRSEMNVSTLELGDSALYLCASNSGLSSYEQYFGPGTRLTVT.

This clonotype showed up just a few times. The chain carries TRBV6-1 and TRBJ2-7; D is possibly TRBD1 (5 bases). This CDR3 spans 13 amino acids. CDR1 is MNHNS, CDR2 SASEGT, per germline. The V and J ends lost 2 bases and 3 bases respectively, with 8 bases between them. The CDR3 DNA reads TGTGCCAGCAGTGAACGGCAGGGCTACGAGCAGTACTTC. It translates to CASSERQGYEQYF.

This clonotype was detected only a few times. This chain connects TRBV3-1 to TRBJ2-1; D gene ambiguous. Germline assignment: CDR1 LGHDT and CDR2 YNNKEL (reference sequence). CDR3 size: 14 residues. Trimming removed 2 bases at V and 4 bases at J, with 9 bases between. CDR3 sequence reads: CASSQRAVYNEQFF. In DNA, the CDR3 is TGTGCCAGCAGCCAAAGGGCGGTTTACAATGAGCAGTTCTTC.

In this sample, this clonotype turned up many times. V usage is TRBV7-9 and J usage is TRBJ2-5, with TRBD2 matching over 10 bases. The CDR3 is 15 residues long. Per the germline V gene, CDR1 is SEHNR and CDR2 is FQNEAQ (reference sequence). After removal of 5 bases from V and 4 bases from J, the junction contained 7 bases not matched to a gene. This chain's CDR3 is CASSGTLAGGETQYF. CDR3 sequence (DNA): TGTGCCAGCAGCGGGACCTTAGCGGGGGGAGAGACCCAGTACTTC.

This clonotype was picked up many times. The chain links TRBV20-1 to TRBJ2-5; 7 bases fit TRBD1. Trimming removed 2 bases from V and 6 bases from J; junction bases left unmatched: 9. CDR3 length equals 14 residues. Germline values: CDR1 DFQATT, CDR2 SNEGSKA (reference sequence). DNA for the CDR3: TGCAGTGCTAGATCGACAGGGTCGGTGAAGACCCAGTACTTC. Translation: CSARSTGSVKTQYF.

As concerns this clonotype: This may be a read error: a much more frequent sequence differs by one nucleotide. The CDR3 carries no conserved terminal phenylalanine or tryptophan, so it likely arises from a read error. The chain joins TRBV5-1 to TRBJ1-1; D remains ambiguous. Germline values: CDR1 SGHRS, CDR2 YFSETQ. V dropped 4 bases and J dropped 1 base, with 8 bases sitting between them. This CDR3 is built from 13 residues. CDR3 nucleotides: TGCGCCAGCAGCACAACAGAGAACACTGAAGCTTTCCTT. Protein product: CASSTTENTEAFL.

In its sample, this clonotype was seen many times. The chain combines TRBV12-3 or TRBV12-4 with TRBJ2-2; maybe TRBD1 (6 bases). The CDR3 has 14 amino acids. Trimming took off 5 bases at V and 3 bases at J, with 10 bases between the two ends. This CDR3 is CASSPTGYTGELFF. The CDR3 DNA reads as TGTGCCAGCAGTCCCACAGGGTACACCGGGGAGCTGTTTTTT.

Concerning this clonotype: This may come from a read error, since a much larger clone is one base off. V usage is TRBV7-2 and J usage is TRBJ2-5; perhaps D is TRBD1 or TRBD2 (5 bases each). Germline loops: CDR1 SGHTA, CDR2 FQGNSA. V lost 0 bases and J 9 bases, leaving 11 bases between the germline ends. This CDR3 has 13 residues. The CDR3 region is CASSLALGEPQYF. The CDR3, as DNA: TGTGCCAGCAGCTTAGCTTTAGGGGAGCCCCAGTACTTC. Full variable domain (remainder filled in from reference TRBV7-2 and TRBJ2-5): GAGVSQSPSNKVTEKGKDVELRCDPISGHTALYWYRQSLGQGLEFLIYFQGNSAPDKSGLPSDRFSAERTGGSVSTLTIQRTQQEDSAVYLCASSLALGEPQYFGPGTRLLVL.

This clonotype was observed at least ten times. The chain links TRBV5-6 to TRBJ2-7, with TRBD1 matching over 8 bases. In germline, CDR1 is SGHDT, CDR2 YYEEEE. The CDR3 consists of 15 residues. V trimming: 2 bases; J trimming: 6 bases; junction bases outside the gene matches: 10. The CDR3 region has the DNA TGTGCCAGCAGCTTTGAACAGGGGGAAATGGGCGAGCAGTACTTC. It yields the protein CASSFEQGEMGEQYF.

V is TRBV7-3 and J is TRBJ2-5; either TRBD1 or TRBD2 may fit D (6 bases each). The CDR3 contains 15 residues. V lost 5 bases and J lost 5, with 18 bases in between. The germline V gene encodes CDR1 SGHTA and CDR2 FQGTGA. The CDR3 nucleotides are TGTGCCAGCAGCCCGGGACCCGGAGGGGGGGAGACCCAGTACTTC. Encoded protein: CASSPGPGGGETQYF.

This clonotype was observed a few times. The CDR3 sequence is CASSLRPGGYSRETQYF. In DNA, the CDR3 is TGTGCCAGCAGTTTACGACCCGGAGGCTACTCCAGGGAGACCCAGTACTTC. The chain is built from TRBV27 and TRBJ2-5, with a tentative D call TRBD2 (5 bases). The CDR3 extends over 17 amino acids. Germline CDR1 reads MNHEY; CDR2 reads SMNVEV (reference sequence). Trimming removed 2 bases from V and 5 bases from J, with 21 bases in between.

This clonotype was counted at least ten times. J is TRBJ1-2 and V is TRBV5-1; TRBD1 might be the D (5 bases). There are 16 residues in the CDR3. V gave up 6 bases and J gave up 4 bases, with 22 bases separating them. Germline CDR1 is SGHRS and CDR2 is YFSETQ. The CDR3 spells CASKETVSPHSYGYTF. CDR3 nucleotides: TGCGCCAGCAAGGAGACAGTGTCACCTCATTCCTATGGCTACACCTTC.

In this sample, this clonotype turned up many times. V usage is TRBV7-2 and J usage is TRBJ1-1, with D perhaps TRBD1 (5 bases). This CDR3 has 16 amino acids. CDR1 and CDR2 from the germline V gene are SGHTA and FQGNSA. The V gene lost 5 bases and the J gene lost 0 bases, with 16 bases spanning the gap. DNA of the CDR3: TGTGCCAGCAGCCGCACCTGGGCAGGGATGAACACTGAAGCTTTCTTT. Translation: CASSRTWAGMNTEAFF.

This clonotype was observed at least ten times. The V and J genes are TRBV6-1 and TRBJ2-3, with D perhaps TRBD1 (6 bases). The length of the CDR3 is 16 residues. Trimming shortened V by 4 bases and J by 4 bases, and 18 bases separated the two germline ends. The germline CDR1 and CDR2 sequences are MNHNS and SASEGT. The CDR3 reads CASSARDRPAADTQYF. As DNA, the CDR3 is TGTGCCAGCAGTGCCCGAGACAGGCCCGCGGCAGATACGCAGTATTTT.

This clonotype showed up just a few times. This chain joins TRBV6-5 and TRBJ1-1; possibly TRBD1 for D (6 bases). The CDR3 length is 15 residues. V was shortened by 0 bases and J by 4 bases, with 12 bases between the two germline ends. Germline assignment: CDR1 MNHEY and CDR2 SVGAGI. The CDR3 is CASSYSSQGTTEAFF. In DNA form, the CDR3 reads TGTGCCAGCAGTTACTCGAGCCAGGGGACCACTGAAGCTTTCTTT.

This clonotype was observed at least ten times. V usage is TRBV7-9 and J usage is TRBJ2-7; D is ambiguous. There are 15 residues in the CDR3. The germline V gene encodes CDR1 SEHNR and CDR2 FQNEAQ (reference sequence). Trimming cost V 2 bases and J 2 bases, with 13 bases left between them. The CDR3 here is CASSLNERRTYEQYF. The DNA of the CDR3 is TGTGCCAGCAGCTTAAACGAGCGCCGAACCTACGAGCAGTACTTC.

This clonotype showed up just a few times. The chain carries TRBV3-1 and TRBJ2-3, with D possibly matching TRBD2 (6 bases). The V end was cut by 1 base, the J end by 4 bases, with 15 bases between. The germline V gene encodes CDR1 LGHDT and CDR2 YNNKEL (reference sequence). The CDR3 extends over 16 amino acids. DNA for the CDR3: TGTGCCAGCAGCCAAGGGACTACCCACCTCTCAGATACGCAGTATTTT. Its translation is CASSQGTTHLSDTQYF.

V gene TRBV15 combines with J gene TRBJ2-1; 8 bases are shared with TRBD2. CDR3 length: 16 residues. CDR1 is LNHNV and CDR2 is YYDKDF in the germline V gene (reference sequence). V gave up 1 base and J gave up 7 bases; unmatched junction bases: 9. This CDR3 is CATSRGVAGIGNEQFF. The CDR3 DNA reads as TGTGCCACCAGCAGAGGAGTAGCGGGAATCGGGAATGAGCAGTTCTTC.

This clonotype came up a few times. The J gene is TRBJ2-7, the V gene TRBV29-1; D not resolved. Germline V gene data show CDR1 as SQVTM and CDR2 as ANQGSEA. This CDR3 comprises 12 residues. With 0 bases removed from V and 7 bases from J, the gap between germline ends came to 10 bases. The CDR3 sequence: CSVEEGSPEQYF. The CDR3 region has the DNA TGCAGCGTTGAAGAAGGCAGCCCAGAGCAGTACTTC.

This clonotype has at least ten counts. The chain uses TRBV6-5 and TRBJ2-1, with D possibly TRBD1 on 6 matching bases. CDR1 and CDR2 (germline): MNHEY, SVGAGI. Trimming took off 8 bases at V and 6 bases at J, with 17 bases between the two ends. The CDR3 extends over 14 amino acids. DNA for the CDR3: TGTGCCAGCCGAACAGGGTGGGCTTCCAATGAGCAGTTCTTC. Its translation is CASRTGWASNEQFF.

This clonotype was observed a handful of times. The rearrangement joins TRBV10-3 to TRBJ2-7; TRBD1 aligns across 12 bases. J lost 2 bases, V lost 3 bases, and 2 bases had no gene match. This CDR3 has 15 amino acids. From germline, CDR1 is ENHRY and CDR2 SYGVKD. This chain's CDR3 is CAISDRDRGPYEQYF. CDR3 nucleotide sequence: TGTGCCATCAGTGATAGGGACAGGGGGCCCTACGAGCAGTACTTC.

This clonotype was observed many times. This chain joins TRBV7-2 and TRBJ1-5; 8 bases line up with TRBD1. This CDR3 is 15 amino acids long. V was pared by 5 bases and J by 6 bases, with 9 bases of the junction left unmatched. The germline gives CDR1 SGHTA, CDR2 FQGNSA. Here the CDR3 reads CASSPNDRGRQPQHF. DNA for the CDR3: TGTGCCAGCAGCCCCAACGACAGGGGTCGTCAGCCCCAGCATTTT.

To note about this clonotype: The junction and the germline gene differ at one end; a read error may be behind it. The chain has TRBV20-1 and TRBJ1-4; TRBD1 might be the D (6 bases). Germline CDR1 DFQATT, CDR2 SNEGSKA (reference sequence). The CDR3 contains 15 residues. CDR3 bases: TGCTGTGCTAGGGGATGGGGGCGCACAATTGAAAAACTGTTTTTT. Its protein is CCARGWGRTIEKLFF.